A single sample is the source of the 2 T cell receptor beta chains below, sequenced in a study of shared clonotypes between healthy human individuals. CD45RO-negative cells were positively selected for CCR7, leaving out terminally differentiated effector memory CD45RA+ cells. The data were produced by immunoSEQ multiplex PCR, yet TCRdb's version contains in-frame clones alone and is incomplete. Found here are approximately 840,000 clones, about 96% of them singletons; the top ten hold under 0.25%. What was sequenced was naive CD8+ T cells sorted from blood. The receptors stem from a man younger than 45 in good health.

The CDR3 nucleotides read TGTGCCTGGAGTCATCAGGCCTACGAGCAGTACTTC. Protein product: CAWSHQAYEQYF. V is TRBV30 and J is TRBJ2-7, with unresolved D. The CDR3 length is 12 residues. Trimming cost V 2 bases and J 2 bases, with 7 bases left between them. Germline V gives CDR1 GTSNPN, CDR2 SVGIG (reference sequence).

About this clone itself: The sample has other DNA sequences that encode this CDR3 too. V is TRBV27 and J is TRBJ1-4, with a tentative D call TRBD1 (5 bases). With 5 bases removed from V and 6 bases from J, the gap between germline ends came to 13 bases. This CDR3 has 14 amino acids. Germline V CDR1 and CDR2: MNHEY, SMNVEV (reference sequence). CDR3 nucleotides: TGTGCCAGCAGTCTACTAGGGGTGGATGAAAAACTGTTTTTT. It encodes CASSLLGVDEKLFF.